The 14 T cell receptor beta chains listed next were all sequenced from one sample in a study of beta chain features in type 1 diabetes. Notes on the study in general: Shortening that was moderate but significant affected the TCRB CDR3s of Type 1 diabetes patients in all four CD4+ subsets.

Since all of the isolated RNA was reverse transcribed, expressed TCRB transcripts were what got sequenced. The repertoire was sequenced with immunoSEQ multiplex PCR; TCRdb's copy has only in-frame clones and lacks some. Of 500,000 to 650,000 clones listed, roughly 12% are singletons. The antigens for these receptors are not known. Sample: naive CD4+ T cells from blood. These receptors all stem from a young man with type 1 diabetes.

V is TRBV4-3 and J is TRBJ1-2; 7 bases align to TRBD1. This CDR3 is built from 15 residues. Germline V lookup: CDR1 LGHNA, CDR2 YSLEER. V lost 3 bases, J lost 3 bases, and 7 bases stayed unmatched. The CDR3 is CASSQTQGRDYGYTF. For the CDR3, the DNA is TGCGCCAGCAGCCAGACACAGGGGAGGGACTATGGCTACACCTTC.

The chain recombines TRBV4-3 with TRBJ1-1, with D uncertain. Germline V lookup: CDR1 LGHNA, CDR2 YSLEER. The CDR3 is 14 amino acids. V shed 2 bases and J shed 3 bases, with 10 bases lying between them. DNA for the CDR3: TGCGCCAGCAGCCAACCCGGACGGTACACTGAAGCTTTCTTT. This translates into CASSQPGRYTEAFF.

The rearrangement joins TRBV5-1 to TRBJ2-3; possible D gene TRBD2, 6 bases. Germline V lookup: CDR1 SGHRS, CDR2 YFSETQ. Trimming cost V 2 bases and J 6 bases, with 16 bases left between them. There are 15 residues in the CDR3. The CDR3 DNA sequence: TGCGCCAGCAGCTTCACCACTAGCCCGGCGGATACGCAGTATTTT. Its protein product is CASSFTTSPADTQYF.

The sample holds a few counts of this clone. This chain connects TRBV10-3 to TRBJ2-7, with TRBD1 identical over 8 bases. CDR1 ENHRY and CDR2 SYGVKD come from the germline V gene. J lost 1 base, V lost 2 bases, and 4 bases had no gene match. CDR3 length: 15 amino acids. CDR3 DNA: TGTGCCATCAGTGAGGGACAGGGCTCTTCCTACGAGCAGTACTTC. It codes for CAISEGQGSSYEQYF.

This clone was observed a few times. This chain links TRBV29-1 with TRBJ2-1; 8 bases align to TRBD1. Germline assignment: CDR1 SQVTM and CDR2 ANQGSEA. J was trimmed by 0 bases and V by 7 bases; bases with no gene match: 14. The length of the CDR3 is 17 residues. Here the CDR3 reads CSGGQGAAAFSYNEQFF. The CDR3 nucleotides are TGCAGCGGTGGACAGGGAGCGGCGGCCTTCTCCTACAATGAGCAGTTCTTC.

The chain recombines TRBV12-2 with TRBJ1-4. TRBV12-2 is a documented pseudogene. This CDR3 has 15 residues. CDR3 amino acids: CASRLNFWTNEKLFF. The CDR3 nucleotides are TGTGCAAGTCGCTTGAACTTCTGGACTAATGAAAAACTGTTTTTT.

The table lists this clone with a few counts. The rearrangement uses TRBV18 and TRBJ2-7; 7 bases match TRBD1. The CDR3 sequence is 15 residues long. Per the germline V gene, CDR1 is KGHSH and CDR2 is LQKENI. V gave up 2 bases and J gave up 3 bases; unmatched junction bases: 7. The CDR3 sequence is CASSPEGAGSYEQYF. CDR3 nucleotides: TGTGCCAGCTCACCAGAGGGGGCTGGTAGCTACGAGCAGTACTTC.

This clone was seen a handful of times. The V call is TRBV5-6, the J call TRBJ2-4; D remains ambiguous. This CDR3 contains 16 residues. Germline CDR1 reads SGHDT; CDR2 reads YYEEEE. The V gene lost 3 bases and the J gene lost 0 bases, with 13 bases spanning the gap. This CDR3 reads CASSSPTLLAKNIQYF. CDR3 coding DNA: TGTGCCAGCAGCTCACCGACCTTGCTAGCCAAAAACATTCAGTACTTC.

There are a few counts of this clone. The chain couples TRBV5-6 to TRBJ2-7, with 8 bases that match TRBD1. Germline CDR1 is SGHDT and CDR2 is YYEEEE. The CDR3 extends over 12 amino acids. Trimming at V came to 3 bases and at J to 5 bases, leaving 1 base not matched to a gene. Written as DNA, the CDR3 is TGTGCCAGCAGCTGGACAGGGAACGAGCAGTACTTC. It specifies CASSWTGNEQYF.

The chain joins TRBV6-7 to TRBJ2-2, with TRBD1 matching 12 bases. TRBV6-7 has ORF status, its function being uncertain. The J segment lost 6 bases and the V segment lost 0 bases, leaving 5 bases of the junction unmatched. This CDR3 contains 17 residues. The DNA for the CDR3 is TGTGCCAGCAGTTACTCGAAGGGACAGGGGGCCGCCGGGGAGCTGTTTTTT. Residues: CASSYSKGQGAAGELFF.

The rearrangement links TRBV14 to TRBJ1-2, with D hard to call. CDR3 length: 12 amino acids. Trimming took 1 base from V and 0 from J, leaving 0 bases between them. Looked up from germline, CDR1 is SGHDN and CDR2 is FVKESK. DNA of the CDR3: TGTGCCAGCAGCCAAGCTAACTATGGCTACACCTTC. It yields the protein CASSQANYGYTF.

This clone was seen a handful of times. This chain connects TRBV18 to TRBJ2-1; D gene ambiguous. Germline CDR1 and CDR2: KGHSH and LQKENI. The CDR3 spans 14 residues. The germline V and J ends were trimmed by 8 bases and 4 bases, with 15 bases remaining between them. The CDR3 loop is CASTSLQFYNEQFF. For the CDR3, the DNA is TGTGCCAGCACATCCTTACAGTTTTACAATGAGCAGTTCTTC.

CDR3 sequence reads: CASSQRSGTSNYGYTF. DNA of the CDR3: TGTGCCAGTAGTCAACGGTCCGGGACTTCTAACTATGGCTACACCTTC. The chain links TRBV19 to TRBJ1-2, with D tentatively TRBD1 (5 bases). Germline V gives CDR1 LNHDA, CDR2 SQIVND (reference sequence). This CDR3 comprises 16 residues. Trimming removed 5 bases at V and 0 bases at J, with 16 bases between.

The table lists this clone with a few counts. The V call is TRBV18, the J call TRBJ2-5; TRBD2 is a possible D gene (6 bases). The CDR3 extends over 15 amino acids. V was trimmed by 2 bases and J by 4 bases, leaving 14 bases between them. Germline V gene data show CDR1 as KGHSH and CDR2 as LQKENI. CDR3 in DNA: TGTGCCAGCTCACCAGTTGCGGGGCGGCGAGAGACCCAGTACTTC. This translates into CASSPVAGRRETQYF. Variable domain in full (rest from reference TRBV18 and TRBJ2-5): NAGVMQNPRHLVRRRGQEARLRCSPMKGHSHVYWYRQLPEEGLKFMVYLQKENIIDESGMPKERFSAEFPKEGPSILRIQQVVRGDSAAYFCASSPVAGRRETQYFGPGTRLLVL.